Listed here are 26 T cell receptor beta chains from one sample, sequenced in a study of graft-versus-host responses after intestinal transplantation. This table comes from immunoSEQ multiplex PCR, and its TCRdb copy is limited to in-frame clones, with some not included. The data show under 90,000 clones, nearly 90% seen once. Their recognized antigens are unknown. Sequences were derived from unstimulated CD8+ T cells sorted from spleen or lymph node cells, sampled before transplant. The receptors here all came from a human donor who was the organ donor for an intestinal transplant.

The genes are TRBV4-1 and TRBJ2-5; 9 bases fit TRBD1. J lost 2 bases, V lost 4 bases, and 5 bases had no gene match. There are 15 residues in the CDR3. Germline V lookup: CDR1 MGHRA, CDR2 YSYEKL. The CDR3 spells CASSLGTGTQETQYF. CDR3 coding DNA: TGCGCCAGCAGCCTGGGGACAGGGACGCAAGAGACCCAGTACTTC.

CDR3 in amino acids: CASSFGGSYNEQFF. DNA of the CDR3: TGTGCCAGCAGCTTCGGCGGTTCCTACAATGAGCAGTTCTTC. This chain joins TRBV7-3 and TRBJ2-1, with unresolved D. Trimming pared 3 bases from V and 1 base from J, leaving 7 bases between. The CDR3 extends over 14 amino acids. CDR1 and CDR2 from the germline V gene are SGHTA and FQGTGA.

The chain is built from TRBV9 and TRBJ2-5; possible D gene TRBD2, 5 bases. CDR1 SGDLS and CDR2 YYNGEE come from the germline V gene. Trimming took off 0 bases at V and 9 bases at J, with 12 bases between the two ends. The CDR3 loop spans 13 amino acids. This CDR3 reads CASSVESEGPQYF. The CDR3 DNA reads TGTGCCAGCAGCGTAGAGTCAGAGGGCCCCCAGTACTTC.

The rearrangement links TRBV7-3 to TRBJ1-1; no reliable D call. CDR1 is SGHTA and CDR2 is FQGTGA in the germline V gene. The V gene lost 2 bases and the J gene lost 7 bases, with 17 bases spanning the gap. The CDR3 runs 15 residues. CDR3 in DNA: TGTGCCAGCAGCTTAGTTGGGCTCTCGGGAAGTGAAGCTTTCTTT. It codes for CASSLVGLSGSEAFF.

CDR3 bases: TGTGCCAGCAGTTACTCAGGGGAAGGGCCTGAAGCTTTCTTT. It encodes CASSYSGEGPEAFF. The rearrangement uses TRBV6-5 and TRBJ1-1; tentative D call: TRBD1 (5 bases). V lost 0 bases to trimming and J lost 6 bases, with 11 bases between them. CDR1 and CDR2 (germline): MNHEY, SVGAGI. This CDR3 has 14 residues.

The CDR3 region is CASSQPPAPRQRYGYTF. CDR3 DNA sequence: TGCGCCAGCAGTCAACCACCAGCACCCCGCCAGCGCTATGGCTACACCTTC. The rearrangement links TRBV23-1 to TRBJ1-2; D ambiguous. TRBV23-1 is given ORF status, its function remaining uncertain. This CDR3 comprises 17 residues. The V and J ends lost 2 bases and 4 bases respectively, with 20 bases between them.

This rearrangement joins TRBV11-2 to TRBJ1-2; the D gene is possibly TRBD1 (5 bases). Germline loops: CDR1 SGHAT, CDR2 FQNNGV. The CDR3 runs to 13 residues. Trimming left V 1 base short and J 8 bases short, with 11 bases between. CDR3 region: CASSLGSGLGYTF. CDR3 bases: TGTGCCAGCAGCTTAGGTTCAGGGTTAGGCTACACCTTC.

This chain joins TRBV4-1 and TRBJ2-2; 7 bases are shared with TRBD2. The CDR3 is 17 residues long. Germline V gene sequence: CDR1 MGHRA, CDR2 YSYEKL. The J segment lost 5 bases and the V segment lost 4 bases, leaving 13 bases of the junction unmatched. CDR3 nucleotides: TGCGCCAGCAGCCCAGACGCTAGCGGCAGTGAAACCGGGGAGCTGTTTTTT. As protein: CASSPDASGSETGELFF.

This clone has just a few counts. The CDR3 sequence is CASSPTGKGPSNSPLHF. CDR3 bases: TGTGCCAGCTCACCAACAGGAAAGGGCCCCTCTAATTCACCCCTCCACTTT. This sequence joins TRBV18 and TRBJ1-6; D may be TRBD1 (5 bases). Trimming shortened V by 2 bases and J by 6 bases, and 17 bases separated the two germline ends. The CDR3 is 17 amino acids. In germline, CDR1 is KGHSH, CDR2 LQKENI.

The rearrangement joins TRBV29-1 to TRBJ2-5; D perhaps matches TRBD1 (6 bases). The V end lost 6 bases, the J end lost 1 base, and 15 bases lay between the germline ends. The length of the CDR3 is 14 residues. Germline CDR1 and CDR2: SQVTM and ANQGSEA. CDR3 DNA: TGCAGCGTACCCATCCGGACAGCCCAAGAGACCCAGTACTTC. Its protein is CSVPIRTAQETQYF.

The rearrangement uses TRBV5-4 and TRBJ1-5; possible D gene TRBD1, 5 bases. Per the germline V gene, CDR1 is SGHNT and CDR2 is YYREEE (reference sequence). The CDR3 runs to 15 residues. Trimming stripped 4 bases from V and 4 bases from J, with 15 bases between. CDR3: CASSTEDRDNQPQHF. Here the CDR3 DNA reads TGTGCCAGCAGCACCGAAGACAGAGATAATCAGCCCCAGCATTTT.

The rearrangement joins TRBV9 to TRBJ2-3, with D uncertain. Trimming took 0 bases from V and 5 from J, leaving 19 bases between them. Germline CDR1 and CDR2: SGDLS and YYNGEE. There are 17 residues in the CDR3. Written as DNA, the CDR3 is TGTGCCAGCAGCGTAGCTGAGTTCTCCCGAGTCGAAGATACGCAGTATTTT. Translated: CASSVAEFSRVEDTQYF.

In this sample, this clone turned up a few times. The chain joins TRBV10-1 to TRBJ1-2; 11 positions match TRBD1. The CDR3 is 17 residues long. The V and J ends lost 5 bases and 4 bases, in that order; junction bases with no gene match: 12. Germline values: CDR1 WNHNN, CDR2 SYGVQD (reference sequence). This CDR3 is CASSSDRGPMEPYGYTF. The CDR3 nucleotides read TGCGCCAGCAGTTCGGACAGGGGGCCTATGGAGCCCTATGGCTACACCTTC.

The chain has TRBV19 and TRBJ1-2, with a weak D call TRBD1 (6 bases). V gave up 5 bases and J gave up 0 bases, with 16 bases separating them. Germline values: CDR1 LNHDA, CDR2 SQIVND (reference sequence). The CDR3 length is 16 residues. The CDR3 loop reads CASSDIQGSSNYGYTF. The CDR3 nucleotides read TGTGCCAGTAGTGATATACAGGGATCCTCTAACTATGGCTACACCTTC.

About this clone: Other DNA sequences in the sample encode the same CDR3. The genes are TRBV6-1 and TRBJ2-6; D gene unclear. Trimming left V 2 bases short and J 0 bases short, with 5 bases between. The CDR3 has 15 amino acids. Germline V gene data show CDR1 as MNHNS and CDR2 as SASEGT. The CDR3 DNA reads TGTGCCAGCAGTGAACGTTCCTCTGGGGCCAACGTCCTGACTTTC. It codes for CASSERSSGANVLTF.

The rearrangement uses TRBV4-3 and TRBJ2-1, with TRBD2 matching over 9 bases. The V gene end was trimmed by 0 bases and the J gene end by 3 bases; junction bases not matched to a gene: 0. This CDR3 is 15 amino acids long. Germline V gives CDR1 LGHNA, CDR2 YSLEER. The CDR3 DNA follows: TGCGCCAGCAGCCAAGATAGCGGGGGCTACAATGAGCAGTTCTTC. Its protein product is CASSQDSGGYNEQFF.

V gene TRBV18 combines with J gene TRBJ2-5; 7 nucleotides align to TRBD2. This CDR3 contains 14 residues. V trimming: 2 bases; J trimming: 5 bases; junction bases outside the gene matches: 5. Looked up from germline, CDR1 is KGHSH and CDR2 is LQKENI. The CDR3 is CASSPSGTGETQYF. Written as DNA, the CDR3 is TGTGCCAGCTCACCAAGCGGGACCGGGGAGACCCAGTACTTC.

The chain carries TRBV6-6 and TRBJ1-6, with TRBD1 as a possible D gene (6 bases). CDR3 length equals 16 residues. Germline V gene sequence: CDR1 MNHNY, CDR2 SVGAGI (reference sequence). The ends were cut back, 8 bases at V and 5 bases at J, with 19 bases in the middle. Here the CDR3 reads CASGRGRVFHNSPLHF. CDR3 bases: TGTGCCAGCGGAAGGGGGAGGGTATTCCATAATTCACCCCTCCACTTT.

The chain couples TRBV21-1 to TRBJ1-3; the table's D call, TRBD1, was not checked against the DNA. TRBV21-1 has pseudogene status. The CDR3 is 18 amino acids. In DNA, the CDR3 is TGTGCCAGCAGCAAAGTCATTTGTGGGGCGAGCTCTGGAAACACCATATATTTT. It is translated as CASSKVICGASSGNTIYF.

The chain couples TRBV28 to TRBJ1-1; D might be TRBD1 (5 bases). Between the trimmed V and J ends, which lost 7 bases and 3 bases, there was a span of 15 bases. The CDR3 is made up of 14 amino acids. Germline CDR1 is MDHEN and CDR2 is SYDVKM. The CDR3 DNA is TGTGCCAGCACTTGGGAGGGGATGTACACTGAAGCTTTCTTT. Residues: CASTWEGMYTEAFF.

The chain joins TRBV2 to TRBJ1-6; D is undetermined. Germline V lookup: CDR1 SNHLY, CDR2 FYNNEI. This CDR3 has 11 amino acids. V lost 8 bases and J 12 bases, leaving 11 bases between the germline ends. CDR3 coding DNA: TGTGCCAGCTTCCGCAGAGGACCCCTCCACTTT. Translating it yields CASFRRGPLHF. Based on the CDR3 plus reference TRBV2 and TRBJ1-6, the full variable domain is EPEVTQTPSHQVTQMGQEVILRCVPISNHLYFYWYRQILGQKVEFLVSFYNNEISEKSEIFDDQFSVERPDGSNFTLKIRSTKLEDSAMYFCASFRRGPLHFGNGTRLTVT.

This clone occurred once. V is TRBV6-5 and J is TRBJ1-1; D is perhaps TRBD1 (5 bases). The CDR3 runs to 13 residues. Germline CDR1 reads MNHEY; CDR2 reads SVGAGI. Trimming took 0 bases from V and 8 from J, leaving 10 bases between them. The CDR3 is CASSYSGHIEAFF. CDR3 in DNA: TGTGCCAGCAGTTACTCGGGGCACATCGAAGCTTTCTTT.

This clone occurred once. The chain combines TRBV7-8 with TRBJ2-1, with TRBD2 identical over 11 bases. The CDR3 contains 14 residues. V trimming: 3 bases; J trimming: 8 bases; junction bases outside the gene matches: 3. Germline CDR1 and CDR2: SGHVS and FQNEAQ. Here the CDR3 DNA reads TGTGCCAGCAGCTTTAGCGGGGGGGCCCATGAGCAGTTCTTC. Its protein is CASSFSGGAHEQFF.

This clone was seen a handful of times. The gene calls are TRBV7-9 and TRBJ1-2, with a tentative D call TRBD1 (6 bases). V lost 4 bases to trimming and J lost 6 bases, with 21 bases between them. Per germline, CDR1 SEHNR and CDR2 FQNEAQ (reference sequence). The CDR3 loop spans 16 amino acids. CDR3 in amino acids: CASSSSAGGGWDGYTF. In DNA, the CDR3 is TGTGCCAGCAGCTCCTCTGCGGGCGGGGGCTGGGATGGCTACACCTTC.

This chain joins TRBV30 and TRBJ1-5, with D tentatively TRBD1 (5 bases). The germline gives CDR1 GTSNPN, CDR2 SVGIG (reference sequence). This CDR3 has 13 amino acids. Trimming stripped 2 bases from V and 3 bases from J, with 8 bases between. CDR3 in DNA: TGTGCCTGGAGTTTCAGGGACAATCAGCCCCAGCATTTT. This sequence encodes CAWSFRDNQPQHF.

This clone was seen more than once but under ten times. The chain recombines TRBV6-4 with TRBJ1-2; D is uncertain. CDR1 is MRHNA and CDR2 is SNTAGT in the germline V gene. Trimming pared 6 bases from V and 7 bases from J, leaving 18 bases between. This CDR3 spans 14 amino acids. This CDR3 is CASSATIEASGYTF. CDR3 DNA: TGTGCCAGCAGCGCTACCATCGAAGCGAGTGGCTACACCTTC.